This TCR beta chain was sequenced for a study of neurological immune-mediated disorders. Study conclusions and caveats: Phylogenetic grouping assigned the repertoires of 18 of 34 multiple sclerosis patients to one related-CDR3 cluster, which constitutes a possible signature.

Note on this clonotype: Its antigen is not identified.

Synthesis of cDNA was accomplished via 5'RACE employing 10-nucleotide random UMIs. Over 200 million TCR-beta sequences (from 15-18 subjects) were yielded by each sequencing run. One entry per CDR3 protein results from TCRdb running MiXCR on the 5' RACE reads. The sample contains some 89,000 distinct CDR3 sequences, approximately 4.6% of which appear only once. Noted time point: longitudinal time-point 3. V dropped 8 bases and J dropped 5 bases, with 23 bases sitting between them. Germline V gives CDR1 SGHRS, CDR2 YFSETQ. The CDR3 has 16 residues. The sample was PBMCs. The V gene is TRBV5-1, the J gene TRBJ1-3; D may be TRBD1 (5 bases). The origin of this receptor is a woman aged 60-75 years with multiple sclerosis. Here the CDR3 DNA reads TGCGCCAGTAGCCCTACCTCCGACGGGGGAAGAAACACCATATATTTT. As protein: CASSPTSDGGRNTIYF.